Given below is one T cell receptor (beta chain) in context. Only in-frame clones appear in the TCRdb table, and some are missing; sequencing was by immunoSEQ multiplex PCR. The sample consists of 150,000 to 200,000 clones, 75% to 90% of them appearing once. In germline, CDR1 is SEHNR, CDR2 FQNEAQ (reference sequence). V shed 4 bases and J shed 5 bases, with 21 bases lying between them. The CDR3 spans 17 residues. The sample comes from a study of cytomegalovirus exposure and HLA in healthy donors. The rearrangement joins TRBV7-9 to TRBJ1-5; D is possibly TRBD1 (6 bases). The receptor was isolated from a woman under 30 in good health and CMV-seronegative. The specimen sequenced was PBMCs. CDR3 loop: CASSSSFTGTPDQPQHF. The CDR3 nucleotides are TGTGCCAGCAGCTCGAGCTTTACAGGGACCCCGGATCAGCCCCAGCATTTT.